This is a list of T cell receptor beta chains from one sample in a study of cytomegalovirus exposure and HLA in healthy donors. Produced via immunoSEQ multiplex PCR; TCRdb's table is partial and in-frame only. The table has approximately 120,000 clones, about 80% seen once; the top ten hold 6.5% to 8.5%. The material sequenced was PBMCs. The receptor source for this set is a woman between 50 and 59 years old in good health and CMV-seropositive. Each CDR3 is given with its conserved first and last residue. Fields, in order: J gene, clone size, V gene, D gene, CDR3 DNA, CDR3 protein. D genes are given only for firm matches. A row's size may be missing; if present it is once, few, many or a size class.

J: TRBJ1-1
size: few
V: TRBV11-2
D: .
DNA: TGTGCCAGCAGCCCCCAATCAGGGAACACTGAAGCTTTCTTT
CDR3: CASSPQSGNTEAFF

J: TRBJ1-2
size: .
V: TRBV5-1
D: TRBD1
DNA: TGCGCCAGCAGCTGGACAGGCCCTACCTATGGCTACACCTTC
CDR3: CASSWTGPTYGYTF

J: TRBJ1-2
size: .
V: TRBV7-5
D: .
DNA: TGTGCCAGAAGCTTTGAGGGTTACTACACCTTC
CDR3: CARSFEGYYTF

J: TRBJ2-7
size: .
V: TRBV5-1
D: .
DNA: TGCGCCAGCAGCTTGGATGGGAGAACGGGTGAGCAGTACTTC
CDR3: CASSLDGRTGEQYF

J: TRBJ1-2
size: once
V: TRBV5-1
D: TRBD1
DNA: TGCGCCAGCAGCCCCGGACAGGGAGCTAACTATGGTTACACCTTC
CDR3: CASSPGQGANYGYTF

J: TRBJ2-7
size: .
V: TRBV29-1
D: .
DNA: TGCAGCGTGTCGTCCACCTACGAGCAGTACTTC
CDR3: CSVSSTYEQYF

J: TRBJ2-6
size: .
V: TRBV5-1
D: TRBD1
DNA: TGCGCCAGCAGCTTGAGGACAGGGGGGGCCTCTGGGGCCAACGTCCTGACTTTC
CDR3: CASSLRTGGASGANVLTF

J: TRBJ1-2
size: .
V: TRBV5-1
D: .
DNA: TGCGCCAGCAGGTTAGACAGGAACTATGGCTACACCTTC
CDR3: CASRLDRNYGYTF

J: TRBJ2-1
size: .
V: TRBV2
D: .
DNA: TGTGCCAGCACCCCGGAGTCAGTCGTCAATGAGCAGTTCTTC
CDR3: CASTPESVVNEQFF

J: TRBJ1-2
size: .
V: TRBV19
D: TRBD1
DNA: TGTGCCAGTAGTGTACAGGGGGCGCTTGGCTACACCTTC
CDR3: CASSVQGALGYTF

J: TRBJ2-5
size: few
V: TRBV6-1
D: .
DNA: TGTGCCAGCACCGCGCCTGACAGGGGAGGGCAGACCCAGTACTTC
CDR3: CASTAPDRGGQTQYF

J: TRBJ2-3
size: few
V: TRBV5-1
D: .
DNA: TGCGCCAGCAGCCGCGGGACAGCCACAGATACGCAGTATTTT
CDR3: CASSRGTATDTQYF

J: TRBJ1-4
size: .
V: TRBV9
D: TRBD1
DNA: TGTGCCAGCAGCGAGGGGATAAGGGACAGTAATGAAAAACTGTTTTTT
CDR3: CASSEGIRDSNEKLFF

J: TRBJ2-1
size: once
V: TRBV7-9
D: TRBD2
DNA: TGTGCCAGCAGCCCCTTACTAGCGGGGGGGCCAAAGTTCTTC
CDR3: CASSPLLAGGPKFF

J: TRBJ1-3
size: .
V: TRBV29-1
D: TRBD1
DNA: TGCAGCGTTTCTCTTGGGGCAGGGGGGAGGAACACCATATATTTT
CDR3: CSVSLGAGGRNTIYF

J: TRBJ2-7
size: .
V: TRBV10-3
D: TRBD2
DNA: TGTGCCATCGGACAACTAGCGGGAGACGAGCAGTACTTC
CDR3: CAIGQLAGDEQYF

J: TRBJ2-3
size: .
V: TRBV5-4
D: .
DNA: TGTGCCAGCAGCGGTACAGGGTTGGATACGCAGTATTTT
CDR3: CASSGTGLDTQYF

J: TRBJ2-5
size: once
V: TRBV20-1
D: .
DNA: TGCAGTGCCTGGAGGGGTGAGACCCAGTACTTC
CDR3: CSAWRGETQYF

J: TRBJ2-1
size: .
V: TRBV7-2
D: .
DNA: TGTGCCAGCAGCTTAGGAGCCCCGCGGACCTACAATGAGCAGTTCTTC
CDR3: CASSLGAPRTYNEQFF

J: TRBJ1-4
size: .
V: TRBV9
D: .
DNA: TGTGCCAGCAGCGTAACCGGGACACTTAATGAAAAACTGTTTTTT
CDR3: CASSVTGTLNEKLFF

J: TRBJ1-4
size: .
V: TRBV7-9
D: .
DNA: TGTGCCAGCAGCCATACAAACAGGAATGAAAAACTGTTTTTT
CDR3: CASSHTNRNEKLFF

J: TRBJ2-7
size: .
V: TRBV6-1
D: .
DNA: TGTGCCAGCAGCCGTCGTCAGGAGCAGTACTTC
CDR3: CASSRRQEQYF

J: TRBJ2-1
size: .
V: TRBV11-2
D: .
DNA: TGTGCCAGCAGCTTATCGGGGGTTGAGCAGTTCTTC
CDR3: CASSLSGVEQFF

J: TRBJ2-3
size: once
V: TRBV4-2
D: TRBD2
DNA: TGTGCCAGCAGCCAAAGCGGGATGGCAAGCACAGATACGCAGTATTTT
CDR3: CASSQSGMASTDTQYF

J: TRBJ1-1
size: .
V: TRBV6-6
D: .
DNA: TGTGCCAGCAGTTTTGGGCGCACTGAAGCTTTCTTT
CDR3: CASSFGRTEAFF

J: TRBJ2-5
size: few
V: TRBV6-1
D: .
DNA: TGTGCCAGCAGTGTGGGGATTGTCGGGGGTCGGGAGACCCAGTACTTC
CDR3: CASSVGIVGGRETQYF

J: TRBJ2-2
size: .
V: TRBV14
D: TRBD1
DNA: TGTGCCAGCAGCCGAGGACAGGGTGGCACCGGGGAGCTGTTTTTT
CDR3: CASSRGQGGTGELFF

J: TRBJ2-5
size: once
V: TRBV18
D: .
DNA: TGTGCCAGCTCACCAACGGGAGACGATGAGACCCAGTACTTC
CDR3: CASSPTGDDETQYF

J: TRBJ2-7
size: .
V: TRBV4-3
D: .
DNA: TGCGCCAGCAGCCGTCTCGGGACTGACTCCTACGAGCAGTACTTC
CDR3: CASSRLGTDSYEQYF

J: TRBJ1-1
size: .
V: TRBV6-4
D: .
DNA: TGTGCCAGCAGGCGACAGTTGAACACTGAAGCTTTCTTT
CDR3: CASRRQLNTEAFF

J: TRBJ2-7
size: .
V: TRBV6-6
D: TRBD2
DNA: TGTGCCAGCAGCCTAGCGGGGGAGAGCGAGCAGTACTTC
CDR3: CASSLAGESEQYF

J: TRBJ2-5
size: .
V: TRBV6-6
D: TRBD2
DNA: TGTGCCAGCAGCCCGGGACTAAGCGAGACCCAGTACTTC
CDR3: CASSPGLSETQYF

J: TRBJ2-7
size: .
V: TRBV4-3
D: .
DNA: TGCGCCAGCAGCCCAAGCACTTCAGGGCGTTACGAGCAGTACTTC
CDR3: CASSPSTSGRYEQYF

J: TRBJ2-7
size: .
V: TRBV10-3
D: .
DNA: TGTGCCATCAGTGAACCCATGAGGTCCTACGAGCAGTACTTC
CDR3: CAISEPMRSYEQYF

J: TRBJ2-3
size: .
V: TRBV7-2
D: .
DNA: TGTGCCAGCAGCTCGACAGATACGCAGTATTTT
CDR3: CASSSTDTQYF

J: TRBJ2-1
size: .
V: TRBV7-3
D: TRBD2
DNA: TGTGCCAGCAGCTTACGGCGGGAGGGCCCCAATGAGCAGTTCTTC
CDR3: CASSLRREGPNEQFF

J: TRBJ2-7
size: .
V: TRBV18
D: .
DNA: TGTGCCAGCTCACCACCGGCCGGGAGAAGAGACGAGCAGTACTTC
CDR3: CASSPPAGRRDEQYF

J: TRBJ2-7
size: .
V: TRBV9
D: TRBD2
DNA: TGTGCCAGCAGCGTAGTCCCTAGCGGGAGGGCCCCCTACGAGCAGTACTTC
CDR3: CASSVVPSGRAPYEQYF

J: TRBJ1-4
size: few
V: TRBV2
D: .
DNA: TGTGCCAGCAGTACAGGGAACGAAGCTAATGAAAAACTGTTTTTT
CDR3: CASSTGNEANEKLFF

J: TRBJ2-5
size: .
V: TRBV5-4
D: TRBD2
DNA: TGTGCCAGCAGCTTGGACCCAGCGGGGGCCAATGCAGAGACCCAGTACTTC
CDR3: CASSLDPAGANAETQYF

J: TRBJ2-3
size: .
V: TRBV5-1
D: TRBD2
DNA: TGCGCCAGCAGCCGTGGGACTAGCGGGGGATTAGATACGCAGTATTTT
CDR3: CASSRGTSGGLDTQYF

J: TRBJ2-5
size: .
V: TRBV5-1
D: TRBD1
DNA: TGCGCCAGTAACAATCCGGGACAGGGCCAAGAGACCCAGTACTTC
CDR3: CASNNPGQGQETQYF

J: TRBJ2-1
size: .
V: TRBV19
D: .
DNA: TGTGCCAGTAGTCCTTATAGTTCATCCTACAATGAGCAGTTCTTC
CDR3: CASSPYSSSYNEQFF

J: TRBJ2-1
size: few
V: TRBV29-1
D: TRBD2
DNA: TGCAGCGTTGTAAGCGGGAGGGTGAATGAGCAGTTCTTC
CDR3: CSVVSGRVNEQFF

J: TRBJ1-1
size: few
V: TRBV10-3
D: .
DNA: TGTGCTACCATACAGGGAGAAGGTTACTCTGAAGCTTTCTTT
CDR3: CATIQGEGYSEAFF

J: TRBJ2-1
size: .
V: TRBV27
D: .
DNA: TGTGCCAGCATCCTCAAGGGGGAAGGTCCCTACAATGAGCAGTTCTTC
CDR3: CASILKGEGPYNEQFF

J: TRBJ2-3
size: .
V: TRBV15
D: .
DNA: TGTGCCACCAGCAGGTCGAGCTCGTCTACTAGCACAGATACGCAGTATTTT
CDR3: CATSRSSSSTSTDTQYF

J: TRBJ2-5
size: .
V: TRBV2
D: TRBD1
DNA: TGTGCCAGCAGTGGTGACAGGGGATGGGAGACCCAGTACTTC
CDR3: CASSGDRGWETQYF

J: TRBJ2-1
size: .
V: TRBV5-8
D: .
DNA: TGTGCCAGCAGCATTCCGGGACGGGGGAGGATTGAGCAGTTCTTC
CDR3: CASSIPGRGRIEQFF

J: TRBJ2-2
size: .
V: TRBV7-9
D: TRBD1
DNA: TGTGCCAGCAGCTGGACCCGGGACAGTACCCCCGGGGAGCTGTTTTTT
CDR3: CASSWTRDSTPGELFF

J: TRBJ1-2
size: .
V: TRBV5-1
D: .
DNA: TGCGCCAGCAGCCCCTCGGGGGAAAACTATGGCTACACCTTC
CDR3: CASSPSGENYGYTF

J: TRBJ2-1
size: .
V: TRBV5-6
D: .
DNA: TGTGCCAGCAGCTTGGTTCTCCCCAGGGATGAGCAGTTCTTC
CDR3: CASSLVLPRDEQFF

J: TRBJ2-7
size: .
V: TRBV5-1
D: TRBD2
DNA: TGCGCCAGCAGCTTTTATTCGGCGGGAGTTAAAGCCGAGCAGTACTTC
CDR3: CASSFYSAGVKAEQYF

J: TRBJ1-4
size: .
V: TRBV5-4
D: .
DNA: TGTGCCAGCAGCTCTACCCCCGGGGTGGGGGAAAAACTGTTTTTT
CDR3: CASSSTPGVGEKLFF

J: TRBJ2-3
size: .
V: TRBV4-3
D: TRBD2
DNA: TGCGCCAGCAGCCGGATGGGACTAGCGGGGGCAGATACGCAGTATTTT
CDR3: CASSRMGLAGADTQYF

J: TRBJ1-6
size: .
V: TRBV7-2
D: .
DNA: TGTGCCAGCAGCGCCTCGAGGGACCTCCACTTT
CDR3: CASSASRDLHF

J: TRBJ1-5
size: .
V: TRBV18
D: .
DNA: TGTGCCAGCTCACCGGGAGGAGGAAATCAGCCCCAGCATTTT
CDR3: CASSPGGGNQPQHF

J: TRBJ2-6
size: .
V: TRBV25-1
D: TRBD1
DNA: TGTGCCAGCAGACCCCGGACAGGGGGCCTGGGGGCCAACGTCCTGACTTTC
CDR3: CASRPRTGGLGANVLTF

J: TRBJ2-2
size: .
V: TRBV9
D: .
DNA: TGTGCCAGCAGCGTAGCGGGACACCCCACCGGGGAGCTGTTTTTT
CDR3: CASSVAGHPTGELFF